These 2 T cell receptor beta chains originate from one sample sequenced in a study of blood T cell repertoires in COVID-19 (dated by TCRdb to the early 2020s). Libraries were constructed by the immunoSEQ multiplex PCR assay. This immuneACCESS table, as held by TCRdb, lists in-frame sequences with V and J called but not all clones. Of the missing ones, under half trace to an unresolved V gene in checked studies; the others have no known cause. The sample profile shows hundreds of thousands of clones; approximately 85% of them were found once. Roughly 5% of the sample belongs to the ten largest clones. Sequenced: peripheral blood. The source of these receptors is a man aged 50 to 59 with COVID-19, enrolled during active disease.

V gene TRBV5-1 combines with J gene TRBJ1-2; 10 positions match TRBD1. The V gene's germline CDR1 is SGHRS and CDR2 YFSETQ. The J segment lost 3 bases and the V segment lost 5 bases, leaving 7 bases of the junction unmatched. The CDR3 contains 15 residues. In DNA form, the CDR3 reads TGCGCCAGCAGTTCAACCGGGACAGGGGACTATGGCTACACCTTC. This translates into CASSSTGTGDYGYTF.

The chain couples TRBV10-3 to TRBJ1-2; D is unresolved. Between the trimmed V and J ends, which lost 4 bases and 2 bases, there was a span of 8 bases. In germline, CDR1 is ENHRY, CDR2 SYGVKD. The CDR3 covers 13 residues. The CDR3 region is CAISGAGNYGYTF. The CDR3 region has the DNA TGTGCCATCAGTGGGGCGGGAAACTATGGCTACACCTTC.